These 20 T cell receptor beta chains originate from one sample sequenced in a study of blood T cell repertoires in COVID-19. Using immunoSEQ multiplex PCR, the repertoire was profiled, and TCRdb retains in-frame clones only, with some absent. This table holds hundreds of thousands of clones, about 90% found once. Material: peripheral blood. These TCRs come from a man between 18 and 35 years old with COVID-19, enrolled during active disease.

The V call is TRBV2, the J call TRBJ2-5; tentatively, D is TRBD2 (7 bases). V was trimmed by 10 bases and J by 6 bases, leaving 21 bases between them. The CDR3 spans 14 residues. Germline lookup yields CDR1 SNHLY and CDR2 FYNNEI. CDR3 nucleotide sequence: TGTGCCAACACCGGTAGGGGGGGCCGAAAGACCCAGTACTTC. Its protein is CANTGRGGRKTQYF.

The chain combines TRBV18 with TRBJ2-1; 9 positions match TRBD2. The CDR3 sequence is 15 residues long. Trimming took 4 bases from V and 4 from J; bases not matched to a gene: 5. Germline lookup yields CDR1 KGHSH and CDR2 LQKENI. Here the CDR3 reads CASSLLAGEYNEQFF. The CDR3 DNA is TGTGCCAGCTCACTCTTAGCGGGAGAGTACAATGAGCAGTTCTTC.

This clone came up once. The gene calls are TRBV2 and TRBJ1-4; weak D call: TRBD1 (6 bases). CDR3 length: 16 amino acids. Trimming took off 6 bases at V and 6 bases at J, with 20 bases between the two ends. Germline-derived CDR1 and CDR2 are SNHLY and FYNNEI. The CDR3 nucleotides read TGTGCCAGCAGGGGAAATCCGGGACAAGGAGATGAAAAACTGTTTTTT. Residues: CASRGNPGQGDEKLFF.

The V and J genes are TRBV19 and TRBJ2-3; possible D gene TRBD2, 6 bases. The CDR3 has 15 amino acids. Trimming pared 3 bases from V and 7 bases from J, leaving 17 bases between. Germline V gives CDR1 LNHDA, CDR2 SQIVND (reference sequence). The chain's CDR3 is CASSILTDGRNTQYF. CDR3 DNA: TGTGCCAGTAGTATCCTCACGGACGGGAGAAATACGCAGTATTTT.

CDR3 sequence: CASSYRGNQNIQYF. CDR3 in DNA: TGTGCCAGCAGTTATAGGGGAAATCAAAACATTCAGTACTTC. The rearrangement joins TRBV27 to TRBJ2-4; tentatively, D is TRBD1 (5 bases). The CDR3 is 14 residues long. The V and J ends lost 4 bases and 5 bases respectively, with 12 bases between them. Germline CDR1 is MNHEY and CDR2 is SMNVEV (reference sequence).

The chain combines TRBV24-1 with TRBJ2-2; D is undetermined. V shed 3 bases and J shed 7 bases, with 5 bases lying between them. This CDR3 has 12 amino acids. The germline V gene has CDR1 KGHDR and CDR2 SFDVKD. The CDR3 nucleotides read TGTGCCACCAGTGATACAAACGGGGAGCTGTTTTTT. Its translation is CATSDTNGELFF.

The V gene is TRBV21-1, the J gene TRBJ2-2; the D segment call TRBD1 is taken from the table without a DNA check. TRBV21-1 is labeled a pseudogene. This CDR3 region has 17 residues. CDR3 coding DNA: TGTGCCAGCAGCAAAAAGGAAGTAGGGGTGGATACCGGGGAGCTGTTTTTT. Encoded protein: CASSKKEVGVDTGELFF.

The V and J genes are TRBV5-4 and TRBJ2-1, with 10 positions matching TRBD1. Germline CDR1 is SGHNT and CDR2 is YYREEE (reference sequence). The CDR3 has 16 amino acids. The V segment lost 0 bases and the J segment 8 bases; nucleotides outside the gene matches: 8. CDR3 loop: CASSLGGTGAYHEQFF. CDR3 nucleotides: TGTGCCAGCAGCTTGGGGGGGACAGGGGCTTACCATGAGCAGTTCTTC.

In DNA form, the CDR3 reads TGCGCCAGCAGTGATCAGGGGCACAATGAGCAGTTCTTC. Amino acid sequence: CASSDQGHNEQFF. The chain combines TRBV10-2 with TRBJ2-1; D is perhaps TRBD1 (6 bases). The CDR3 totals 13 residues. Germline values: CDR1 WSHSY, CDR2 SAAADI. The V end was cut by 3 bases, the J end by 5 bases, with 8 bases between.

As concerns this clone: At one end the junction does not follow the germline gene, possibly because of a read error. The V gene is TRBV7-9, the J gene TRBJ1-6; 9 bases match TRBD1. Germline V gene sequence: CDR1 SEHNR, CDR2 FQNEAQ (reference sequence). The CDR3 loop spans 16 amino acids. Here the CDR3 DNA reads TGTGCCAGCAGCCGGGACAGGGTATCCTATAATTCACCCCTCTACTTT. It yields the protein CASSRDRVSYNSPLYF.

The genes are TRBV5-1 and TRBJ1-4; D unclear. Per the germline V gene, CDR1 is SGHRS and CDR2 is YFSETQ. Trimming left V 2 bases short and J 8 bases short, with 7 bases between. This CDR3 contains 12 residues. Written as DNA, the CDR3 is TGCGCCAGCAGCTTACCGGGGGAAAAACTGTTTTTT. This sequence encodes CASSLPGEKLFF.

The chain uses TRBV5-4 and TRBJ2-1; 11 nucleotides line up with TRBD2. Germline V CDR1 and CDR2: SGHNT, YYREEE (reference sequence). The V segment lost 0 bases and the J segment 7 bases; nucleotides outside the gene matches: 3. The CDR3 length is 15 residues. In DNA form, the CDR3 reads TGTGCCAGCAGCTTGGCACTAGCGGGGGTGAATGAGCAGTTCTTC. It yields the protein CASSLALAGVNEQFF.

The genes are TRBV7-6 and TRBJ2-1, with 11 positions matching TRBD2. The CDR3 totals 16 residues. Trimming removed 3 bases from V and 0 bases from J; junction bases left unmatched: 1. Per germline, CDR1 SGHVS and CDR2 FNYEAQ. The CDR3, as DNA: TGTGCCAGCAGCTTGACTAGCGGGGACTCCTACAATGAGCAGTTCTTC. Protein sequence: CASSLTSGDSYNEQFF.

J is TRBJ2-5 and V is TRBV5-4; 10 bases are shared with TRBD1. Germline V gene sequence: CDR1 SGHNT, CDR2 YYREEE (reference sequence). The junction had 6 bases not matched to a gene; V was cut back by 5 bases and J by 5 bases. CDR3 length: 14 residues. The CDR3: CASRARTGGETQYF. In DNA form, the CDR3 reads TGTGCCAGCAGGGCCCGGACAGGGGGGGAGACCCAGTACTTC.

V and J are TRBV7-9 and TRBJ2-4, with D perhaps TRBD1 (6 bases). Germline loops: CDR1 SEHNR, CDR2 FQNEAQ (reference sequence). The ends were cut back, 2 bases at V and 9 bases at J, with 11 bases in the middle. This CDR3 contains 13 residues. The CDR3 is CASSLRQGTIQYF. CDR3 coding DNA: TGTGCCAGCAGCTTAAGGCAGGGGACCATTCAGTACTTC.

This chain joins TRBV15 and TRBJ2-3; TRBD2 aligns across 12 bases. Germline assignment: CDR1 LNHNV and CDR2 YYDKDF (reference sequence). Losses at the gene ends were 4 bases for V and 2 bases for J; bases not matched to a gene: 7. CDR3 size: 17 residues. The CDR3 reads CATSTGRTSGDTDTQYF. CDR3 nucleotide sequence: TGTGCCACCAGCACAGGGAGGACTAGCGGGGACACAGATACGCAGTATTTT.

This chain uses TRBV7-9 with TRBJ2-3; D perhaps matches TRBD2 (6 bases). The CDR3 contains 16 residues. Trimming left V 2 bases short and J 6 bases short, with 18 bases between. Germline V gene sequence: CDR1 SEHNR, CDR2 FQNEAQ (reference sequence). The CDR3 region is CASSLKASALGDTQYF. CDR3 DNA: TGTGCCAGCAGCTTAAAGGCTAGCGCCTTGGGGGATACGCAGTATTTT.

This clone was detected once. The rearrangement uses TRBV19 and TRBJ1-2; 7 bases agree with TRBD1. This CDR3 is 14 amino acids long. Trimming cost V 10 bases and J 4 bases; bases outside gene matches: 12. The germline V gene has CDR1 LNHDA and CDR2 SQIVND (reference sequence). The CDR3 sequence is CATHPTGVGYGYTF. The CDR3, as DNA: TGTGCCACCCATCCAACAGGGGTTGGCTATGGCTACACCTTC. Looking up the rest from reference TRBV19 and TRBJ1-2 gives the full variable domain: DGGITQSPKYLFRKEGQNVTLSCEQNLNHDAMYWYRQDPGQGLRLIYYSQIVNDFQKGDIAEGYSVSREKKESFPLTVTSAQKNPTAFYLCATHPTGVGYGYTFGSGTRLTVV.

The V gene is TRBV4-1, the J gene TRBJ1-2, with a tentative D call TRBD1 (5 bases). The V end was cut by 4 bases, the J end by 4 bases, with 28 bases between. Germline V lookup: CDR1 MGHRA, CDR2 YSYEKL. The CDR3 totals 19 residues. The CDR3 region has the DNA TGCGCCAGCAGCCGCCCAATACAGGCTCCTCGAGCGTTTAGCTATGGCTACACCTTC. This gives the protein CASSRPIQAPRAFSYGYTF.

The chain has TRBV12-5 and TRBJ2-2; the D gene is possibly TRBD2 (5 bases). This CDR3 is built from 13 residues. Trimming shortened V by 9 bases and J by 5 bases, and 13 bases separated the two germline ends. Germline V gives CDR1 LGHNT, CDR2 FRNRAP. The CDR3, as DNA: TGTGCTAGCTCAGCGGCGGGTACCGGGGAGCTGTTTTTT. This codes for CASSAAGTGELFF.